A single sample is the source of the 9 T cell receptor beta chains below, sequenced in a study of blood T cell repertoires in COVID-19. The repertoire was sequenced with immunoSEQ multiplex PCR; TCRdb's copy has only in-frame clones and lacks some. The sample has some 150,000 clones, about 82% seen once. The sample taken for sequencing was peripheral blood. These receptor sequences come from a middle-aged woman with active or convalescent COVID-19.

The CDR3 is CASSRSGISSYNEQFF. The CDR3 DNA reads as TGTGCCAGCAGCCGTAGCGGGATCAGCTCCTACAATGAGCAGTTCTTC. V is TRBV28 and J is TRBJ2-1; 8 positions match TRBD2. Trimming at V came to 6 bases and at J to 0 bases, leaving 7 bases not matched to a gene. There are 16 residues in the CDR3. In germline, CDR1 is MDHEN, CDR2 SYDVKM. The variable domain in full, with the rest retrieved from reference TRBV28 and TRBJ2-1, is DVKVTQSSRYLVKRTGEKVFLECVQDMDHENMFWYRQDPGLGLRLIYFSYDVKMKEKGDIPEGYSVSREKKERFSLILESASTNQTSMYLCASSRSGISSYNEQFFGPGTRLTVL.

This chain links TRBV28 with TRBJ1-1; D not certain. Deletions cut 11 bases from V and 0 bases from J, with 7 bases between. CDR1 and CDR2 (germline): MDHEN, SYDVKM. This CDR3 spans 11 amino acids. In nucleotides, the CDR3 is TGTGCCGCGCGGATGAACACTGAAGCTTTCTTT. Translation: CAARMNTEAFF.

V is TRBV5-4 and J is TRBJ1-1; D unresolved. The CDR3 is 14 amino acids. The V gene's germline CDR1 is SGHNT and CDR2 YYREEE (reference sequence). V dropped 1 base and J dropped 0 bases, with 7 bases sitting between them. CDR3 in DNA: TGTGCCAGCAGCTTGTCGGGATTGAACACTGAAGCTTTCTTT. Translation: CASSLSGLNTEAFF.

The gene calls are TRBV4-1 and TRBJ1-2, with no clear D. Germline V CDR1 and CDR2: MGHRA, YSYEKL. This CDR3 has 15 residues. Trimming took off 3 bases at V and 4 bases at J, with 15 bases between the two ends. For the CDR3, the DNA is TGCGCCAGCAGCCAGGACCCCGGGGTGAGCTATGGCTACACCTTC. It is translated as CASSQDPGVSYGYTF.

The table lists this clone with a count of one. CDR3 region: CASSPPDLITDTQYF. The CDR3 nucleotides are TGTGCCAGCAGCCCCCCTGACTTGATAACAGATACGCAGTATTTT. V gene TRBV7-8 combines with J gene TRBJ2-3, with D uncertain. The V end was cut by 5 bases, the J end by 3 bases, with 15 bases between. There are 15 residues in the CDR3. The germline V gene encodes CDR1 SGHVS and CDR2 FQNEAQ.

This clone came up once. The chain recombines TRBV5-1 with TRBJ2-2; TRBD2 aligns across 14 bases. Germline-derived CDR1 and CDR2 are SGHRS and YFSETQ. V lost 3 bases to trimming and J lost 0 bases; unmatched junction nucleotides: 4. The CDR3 extends over 18 amino acids. The CDR3 DNA sequence: TGCGCCAGCAGCTCCCGGACTAGCGGGAGGTCGAACACCGGGGAGCTGTTTTTT. It translates to CASSSRTSGRSNTGELFF.

The J gene is TRBJ1-2, the V gene TRBV7-2; 7 bases are a match to TRBD1. CDR3 length: 14 amino acids. Germline CDR1 is SGHTA and CDR2 is FQGNSA. V lost 5 bases to trimming and J lost 7 bases; unmatched junction nucleotides: 10. The CDR3 nucleotides read TGTGCCAGCAGCCCTGGAGGTCAGGGGGGTGGCTACACCTTC. Protein sequence: CASSPGGQGGGYTF. Full variable domain (rest looked up from reference TRBV7-2 and TRBJ1-2): GAGVSQSPSNKVTEKGKDVELRCDPISGHTALYWYRQSLGQGLEFLIYFQGNSAPDKSGLPSDRFSAERTGGSVSTLTIQRTQQEDSAVYLCASSPGGQGGGYTFGSGTRLTVV.

The genes are TRBV3-1 (or the pseudogene TRBV3-2) and TRBJ1-6, with 8 bases matching TRBD1. The CDR3 length is 15 residues. The junction had 6 bases not matched to a gene; V was cut back by 4 bases and J by 7 bases. Germline V gives CDR1 LGHDT, CDR2 YNNKEL (reference sequence). CDR3 sequence reads: CASSRSGQGNSPLHF. In DNA, the CDR3 is TGTGCCAGCAGCCGTTCAGGACAGGGAAATTCACCCCTCCACTTT.

The genes are TRBV6-6 and TRBJ1-2; TRBD1 might be the D (5 bases). The V end was cut by 7 bases, the J end by 10 bases, with 22 bases between. Germline lookup yields CDR1 MNHNY and CDR2 SVGAGI (reference sequence). The CDR3 is 14 amino acids. The CDR3 protein is CASINTGRGTDYTF. CDR3 bases: TGTGCCAGCATTAATACAGGACGGGGGACGGACTACACCTTC.